This T cell receptor (beta chain) was sequenced for a study of T-cell memory formation after mild COVID-19. TCRdb used MiXCR to reprocess the 5' RACE reads, holding one entry per CDR3 protein. The sample records fewer than 200,000 distinct CDR3 sequences, about 22% being singletons. This clonotype came up a few times. Its specificity is unknown. The germline gives CDR1 LNHDA, CDR2 SQIVND (reference sequence). The CDR3 is 15 residues long. V shed 9 bases and J shed 0 bases, with 15 bases lying between them. Study-level findings and limits: While clones contracting from day 15 to 85 were balanced between CD4 and CD8, later expanders leaned CD4+.

This sequence was found in an adult woman who had mild COVID-19 (a few samples of this study predate the infection). Cell type and time point are not known. Source material: PBMCs or a T cell subset sorted from them (not recorded which). The rearrangement uses TRBV19 and TRBJ2-1, with a tentative D call TRBD1 (5 bases). The CDR3 is CASCRGASSYNEQFF. CDR3 nucleotides: TGTGCCAGCTGTAGGGGTGCCAGCTCCTACAATGAGCAGTTCTTC.